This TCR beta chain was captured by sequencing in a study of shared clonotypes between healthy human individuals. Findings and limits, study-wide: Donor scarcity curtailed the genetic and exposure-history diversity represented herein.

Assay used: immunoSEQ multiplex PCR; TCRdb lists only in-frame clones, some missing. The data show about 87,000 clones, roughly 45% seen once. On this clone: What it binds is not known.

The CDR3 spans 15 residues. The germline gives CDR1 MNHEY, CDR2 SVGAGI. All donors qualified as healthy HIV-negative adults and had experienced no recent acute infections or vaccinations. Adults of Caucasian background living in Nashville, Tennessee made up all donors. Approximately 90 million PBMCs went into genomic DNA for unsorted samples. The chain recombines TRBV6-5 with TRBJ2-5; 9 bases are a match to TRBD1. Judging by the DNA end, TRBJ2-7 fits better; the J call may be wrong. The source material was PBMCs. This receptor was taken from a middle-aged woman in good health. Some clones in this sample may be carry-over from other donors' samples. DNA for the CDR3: TGTGCCAGCAGTTACGCGGGACAGGGCTCCTACGAGCAGTACTTC. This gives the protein CASSYAGQGSYEQYF.